This TCR beta chain appears in the sequencing data of a study of siplizumab effects on memory and regulatory T cells. The table lists this clone with a count of one. Clones were sequenced by immunoSEQ multiplex PCR, and TCRdb holds only the in-frame ones, with some missing. The sample includes 110,000 or so clones, about 92% of them seen just once. Germline V CDR1 and CDR2: MNHEY, SMNVEV (reference sequence). The CDR3 covers 14 residues. Trimming removed 5 bases from V and 4 bases from J, with 12 bases in between. The receptor comes from a human donor in good health. The genes are TRBV27 and TRBJ2-1; D might be TRBD2 (5 bases). The sequenced sample was CD4+ T cells sorted from blood. The CDR3 DNA follows: TGTGCCAGCAGTCCGGACTGGACTTACAATGAGCAGTTCTTC. Its protein is CASSPDWTYNEQFF.